Shown below are 12 T cell receptor beta chains from a single sample sequenced in a study of blood T cell repertoires in COVID-19. The method was immunoSEQ multiplex PCR; TCRdb's version includes in-frame clones alone and lacks a portion of them. The sample shows more than 300,000 clones, about nine tenths of them seen only once. The specimen was peripheral blood. The receptor source for this set is a woman aged 70 to 79 with COVID-19, enrolled during active disease.

This chain links TRBV7-9 with TRBJ2-4; 9 bases agree with TRBD1. The trim removed 2 bases at V and 6 bases at J, leaving 11 bases unmatched. Per germline, CDR1 SEHNR and CDR2 FQNEAQ (reference sequence). The length of the CDR3 is 17 residues. The CDR3 coding sequence is TGTGCCAGCAGCTTATCGGGACTAACGGGACAGGGAAACATTCAGTACTTC. Translation gives CASSLSGLTGQGNIQYF.

V is TRBV18 and J is TRBJ2-1; D perhaps matches TRBD2 (6 bases). This CDR3 has 16 amino acids. Trimming stripped 2 bases from V and 6 bases from J, with 17 bases between. The germline CDR1 and CDR2 sequences are KGHSH and LQKENI. CDR3 protein: CASSPFNSGTPNEQFF. The DNA of the CDR3 is TGTGCCAGCTCACCATTCAACTCCGGGACTCCCAATGAGCAGTTCTTC.

The chain uses TRBV10-3 and TRBJ2-5, with 8 nucleotides matching TRBD2. CDR3 length: 14 amino acids. Germline trimming cut 4 bases from V and 2 bases from J; bases unmatched to any gene: 3. Germline-derived CDR1 and CDR2 are ENHRY and SYGVKD. As DNA, the CDR3 is TGTGCCATCAGTGGGGCGGGGGGTCAAGAGACCCAGTACTTC. This sequence encodes CAISGAGGQETQYF.

The CDR3 here is CASSRQNTEAFF. The CDR3 DNA reads as TGTGCCAGCAGCCGACAGAACACTGAAGCTTTCTTT. The gene calls are TRBV28 and TRBJ1-1; D unresolved. The CDR3 is 12 amino acids. Trimming took 6 bases from V and 1 from J, leaving 6 bases between them. Germline V CDR1 and CDR2: MDHEN, SYDVKM.

The chain links TRBV24-1 to TRBJ2-5; D may be TRBD2 (5 bases). Trimming pared 2 bases from V and 5 bases from J, leaving 14 bases between. The CDR3 sequence is 15 residues long. CDR1 and CDR2 (germline): KGHDR, SFDVKD. CDR3 in amino acids: CATSDSRRPGETQYF. The DNA of the CDR3 is TGTGCCACCAGTGATTCCCGGAGACCGGGGGAGACCCAGTACTTC.

This clone came up once. J is TRBJ2-3 and V is TRBV6-5; maybe TRBD1 (5 bases). The CDR3 totals 14 residues. Trimming removed 3 bases at V and 6 bases at J, with 13 bases between. Germline lookup yields CDR1 MNHEY and CDR2 SVGAGI. CDR3 nucleotide sequence: TGTGCCAGCAGTTATTCGTCAGGGCGGGATACGCAGTATTTT. Protein sequence: CASSYSSGRDTQYF.

The J gene is TRBJ1-5, the V gene TRBV19; perhaps TRBD1 as D (6 bases). Trimming stripped 6 bases from V and 4 bases from J, with 10 bases between. This CDR3 contains 13 residues. The germline gives CDR1 LNHDA, CDR2 SQIVND (reference sequence). The CDR3 DNA follows: TGTGCCAGTAGCTCCGACAGGAATCAGCCCCAGCATTTT. Translation: CASSSDRNQPQHF.

The V gene is TRBV5-1, the J gene TRBJ1-1, with D hard to call. The CDR3 spans 12 residues. The ends were cut back, 3 bases at V and 6 bases at J, with 9 bases in the middle. Per germline, CDR1 SGHRS and CDR2 YFSETQ. The CDR3 bases are TGCGCCAGCAGCTCTGGCAGGCCTGAAGCTTTCTTT. This sequence encodes CASSSGRPEAFF.

V is TRBV4-1 and J is TRBJ2-7; D might be TRBD2 (6 bases). CDR3 length: 16 amino acids. V lost 2 bases, J lost 4 bases, and 18 bases lay in between. Germline V gene data show CDR1 as MGHRA and CDR2 as YSYEKL. CDR3 region: CASSQNRPGGGYEQYF. As DNA, the CDR3 is TGCGCCAGCAGCCAAAATCGGCCAGGTGGGGGGTACGAGCAGTACTTC.

This clone occurred a few times. The chain recombines TRBV5-1 with TRBJ1-1; the D gene is possibly TRBD1 (6 bases). V was clipped by 2 bases and J by 3 bases, with 8 bases between them. The germline CDR1 and CDR2 sequences are SGHRS and YFSETQ. The CDR3 spans 13 residues. The CDR3: CASSLGGDTEAFF. Here the CDR3 DNA reads TGCGCCAGCAGCTTAGGGGGGGACACTGAAGCTTTCTTT. Variable domain in full (rest from reference TRBV5-1 and TRBJ1-1): KAGVTQTPRYLIKTRGQQVTLSCSPISGHRSVSWYQQTPGQGLQFLFEYFSETQRNKGNFPGRFSGRQFSNSRSEMNVSTLELGDSALYLCASSLGGDTEAFFGQGTRLTVV.

This clone came up once. The V call is TRBV12-3 or TRBV12-4, the J call TRBJ1-5, with D uncertain. Trimming removed 4 bases at V and 12 bases at J, with 16 bases between. CDR3 length: 13 amino acids. The CDR3 is CASSSGFRGNQHF. DNA of the CDR3: TGTGCCAGCAGTTCAGGTTTCCGGGGAAACCAGCATTTT.

A few counts support this clone. The chain recombines TRBV5-1 with TRBJ1-6; D is perhaps TRBD1 (5 bases). The germline gives CDR1 SGHRS, CDR2 YFSETQ. Trimming stripped 0 bases from V and 10 bases from J, with 14 bases between. This CDR3 region has 15 residues. In nucleotides, the CDR3 is TGCGCCAGCAGCTTGGGGGCCAGGGAGGGATCACCCCTCCACTTT. Its protein product is CASSLGAREGSPLHF.